This TCR beta chain was sequenced in a study of shared clonotypes between healthy human individuals. Background on the study: Each donor's CD8 memory used one plate, CD8 naive two, each CD4 subset three. Study-wide points: Genetic and exposure-history diversity was limited by the small donor number. A handful of donors shared about 4.5% of their naive CD4 clonotypes. Some clonotypes were shared by all four sorted-subset donors, while others were not shared. The non-shared ones had lower generation probabilities than the shared ones.

Only in-frame clones appear in the TCRdb table, and some are missing; sequencing was by immunoSEQ multiplex PCR. The data contain 2,500,000 or so clones, approximately 93% of them singletons. A word on this clone: Antigen unknown.

The germline V gene encodes CDR1 SGHTA and CDR2 FQGNSA. Trimming removed 1 base at V and 2 bases at J, with 10 bases between. The length of the CDR3 is 15 residues. This chain links TRBV7-2 with TRBJ2-3; the D gene is possibly TRBD1 (5 bases). The specimen was naive CD4+ T cells from PBMCs. The subset here: CD45RA+ positively selected. The TCR sequence derives from a man between 18 and 35 years old in good health. Some clones in this sample may be carry-over from other donors' samples. The CDR3 is CASSLVGQLTDTQYF. In nucleotides, the CDR3 is TGTGCCAGCAGCTTAGTTGGACAACTCACAGATACGCAGTATTTT.